This T cell receptor beta chain was sequenced during a study of shared clonotypes between healthy human individuals. About this clone itself: Its antigen is currently unknown.

Overall study results and limits: Clonotype sharing levels among donors were expected to vary with sequencing depth.

Clones were sequenced by immunoSEQ multiplex PCR, and TCRdb holds only the in-frame ones, with some missing. The sample shows around 2,100,000 clones, about 95% of them seen only once. Selected positively for CCR7 and CD45RO-negative, naive CD8 cells excluded terminally differentiated effector memory CD45RA+ cells. Trimming removed 2 bases from V and 6 bases from J; junction bases left unmatched: 5. The CDR3 is 13 amino acids. Per germline, CDR1 GTSNPN and CDR2 SVGIG (reference sequence). The chain uses TRBV30 and TRBJ1-1; 8 positions agree with TRBD1. The receptor was derived from a man between 18 and 29 years old in good health. The sequenced sample consisted of naive CD8+ T cells sorted from blood. The CDR3 nucleotides are TGTGCCTGGAGTTTGTCAGGGGGCCCTGAAGCTTTCTTT. Its translation: CAWSLSGGPEAFF.